This T cell receptor (beta chain) was identified during a study of CD8+CD57+ T cells in acquired aplastic anemia. As concerns this clonotype: Its target is unknown.

General study results and limits: Shared by patients and controls, almost 30 CD8+ CDR3s were abundant in patients.

Whoever was chosen for sequencing had shown CD8+CD57+ cell expansion by flow cytometry. Using genomic DNA as the template, TCR beta VDJ and CDR3 profiling was carried out. MiXCR, run by TCRdb on the reads, gives a single entry per CDR3 protein. The repertoire holds about 58,000 distinct CDR3 sequences, with just over 55% as singletons. V lost 4 bases and J lost 6, with 15 bases in between. The CDR3 runs 14 residues. Looked up from germline, CDR1 is SGHAT and CDR2 is FQNNGV. The sample comprised sorted CD4+, CD8+, or CD8+CD57+ T cells (not recorded which) from PBMCs. This sequence joins TRBV11-2 and TRBJ1-1, with unresolved D. This receptor was identified in a human donor with aplastic anemia. The CDR3 nucleotides read TGTGCCAGCAGCTCAGTGGTCCTAAGGGCTGAAGCTTTCTTT. It yields the protein CASSSVVLRAEAFF.